Following are 26 T cell receptor beta chains from one sample sequenced in a study of a mutant IDH1 vaccine in newly diagnosed glioma. Time point indicated: baseline, week 1 (first vaccination visit). Treatment meaning: pre-vaccination baseline after standard-of-care therapy. Produced via immunoSEQ multiplex PCR; TCRdb's table is partial and in-frame only. The data show 70,000 to 100,000 clones, over 70% seen once. The input for sequencing was PBMCs, taken from a glioma patient treated with radiotherapy, temozolomide or both. These receptors were taken from a man aged 35-49 years with glioma. Some clones in this sample may be carry-over from other donors' samples.

The rearrangement links TRBV30 to TRBJ2-1; 9 positions agree with TRBD2. V shed 3 bases, J shed 12 bases, and the junction held 9 bases outside the gene matches. CDR1 is GTSNPN, CDR2 SVGIG, per germline (reference sequence). The CDR3 covers 13 residues. The CDR3 loop is CAWRGAGGLRQFF. The CDR3 bases are TGTGCCTGGAGGGGAGCGGGGGGTCTAAGGCAGTTCTTC.

V gene TRBV6-1 combines with J gene TRBJ1-2; D gene uncertain. The length of the CDR3 is 11 residues. Germline V CDR1 and CDR2: MNHNS, SASEGT. With 1 base removed from V and 8 bases from J, the gap between germline ends came to 5 bases. The CDR3 sequence: CASSEGVGYTF. CDR3 nucleotide sequence: TGTGCCAGCAGTGAAGGTGTAGGCTACACCTTC.

The J gene is TRBJ1-5, the V gene TRBV7-9; no clear D. The CDR3 has 12 amino acids. Trimming pared 3 bases from V and 6 bases from J, leaving 6 bases between. Germline CDR1 reads SEHNR; CDR2 reads FQNEAQ (reference sequence). The CDR3 spells CASSFAGQPQHF. The CDR3, as DNA: TGTGCCAGCAGCTTTGCCGGTCAGCCCCAGCATTTT.

The chain joins TRBV7-8 to TRBJ1-5; the match to TRBD1 covers 8 bases. From germline, CDR1 is SGHVS and CDR2 FQNEAQ. The CDR3 covers 17 residues. The V gene end was trimmed by 5 bases and the J gene end by 3 bases; junction bases not matched to a gene: 12. The CDR3 coding sequence is TGTGCCAGCAGCATATGGACAGGGAAGGGGATCAATCAGCCCCAGCATTTT. Amino acid sequence: CASSIWTGKGINQPQHF.

The rearrangement links TRBV10-1 to TRBJ2-7, with 7 bases matching TRBD2. The CDR3 sequence is 15 residues long. CDR1 and CDR2 (germline): WNHNN, SYGVQD (reference sequence). With V trimmed by 7 bases and J by 2 bases, 11 bases remained unmatched. The CDR3 DNA reads as TGCGCCAGCACTCTCCTTGGGGGGGGTCCCTACGAGCAGTACTTC. Its protein is CASTLLGGGPYEQYF.

The rearrangement links TRBV5-1 to TRBJ2-7, with 12 bases identical to TRBD2. The CDR3 length is 17 residues. The germline V gene has CDR1 SGHRS and CDR2 YFSETQ. V was clipped by 0 bases and J by 4 bases; unmatched bases: 8. The CDR3 loop reads CASSLEASGGVPYEQYF. In nucleotides, the CDR3 is TGCGCCAGCAGCTTGGAGGCTAGCGGGGGGGTTCCGTACGAGCAGTACTTC.

The table lists this clone with a count of one. V and J are TRBV7-6 and TRBJ2-2; 10 positions agree with TRBD2. The V segment lost 3 bases and the J segment 4 bases; nucleotides outside the gene matches: 5. CDR3 size: 16 residues. CDR1 and CDR2 from the germline V gene are SGHVS and FNYEAQ. CDR3 DNA sequence: TGTGCCAGCAGCTTGGGGCTAGCGGGGGCCACCGGGGAGCTGTTTTTT. Amino acids: CASSLGLAGATGELFF.

This chain links TRBV10-3 with TRBJ1-1; D perhaps matches TRBD1 (6 bases). With 4 bases removed from V and 7 bases from J, the gap between germline ends came to 13 bases. Germline values: CDR1 ENHRY, CDR2 SYGVKD. The CDR3 is 13 residues long. CDR3 loop: CAISGGGTDEAFF. In DNA form, the CDR3 reads TGTGCCATCAGTGGAGGGGGGACCGATGAAGCTTTCTTT.

The CDR3 spells CSLSWRGGETQYF. The CDR3 DNA follows: TGCAGCCTTTCTTGGCGGGGTGGGGAGACCCAGTACTTC. The rearrangement uses TRBV29-1 and TRBJ2-5, with D possibly TRBD2 on 6 matching bases. Germline V gives CDR1 SQVTM, CDR2 ANQGSEA. V shed 8 bases and J shed 5 bases, with 18 bases lying between them. The CDR3 has 13 residues.

V is TRBV5-4 and J is TRBJ2-5, with TRBD2 identical over 7 bases. J gave up 5 bases and V 4 bases, and 5 bases lay outside the gene matches. Per germline, CDR1 SGHNT and CDR2 YYREEE (reference sequence). The CDR3 spans 13 residues. The CDR3 spells CASSTYSGETQYF. CDR3 sequence (DNA): TGTGCCAGCAGCACCTATAGCGGGGAGACCCAGTACTTC. Full variable domain (remainder filled in from reference TRBV5-4 and TRBJ2-5): ETGVTQSPTHLIKTRGQQVTLRCSSQSGHNTVSWYQQALGQGPQFIFQYYREEENGRGNFPPRFSGLQFPNYSSELNVNALELDDSALYLCASSTYSGETQYFGPGTRLLVL.

The table lists this clone with a few counts. This chain uses TRBV27 with TRBJ1-5; D is unresolved. Trimming removed 1 base from V and 5 bases from J, with 12 bases in between. The germline CDR1 and CDR2 sequences are MNHEY and SMNVEV (reference sequence). The CDR3 covers 15 residues. CDR3 sequence: CASSLWASGDQPQHF. For the CDR3, the DNA is TGTGCCAGCAGTTTATGGGCTTCGGGCGATCAGCCCCAGCATTTT.

The genes are TRBV7-8 and TRBJ1-1; no reliable D call. CDR1 and CDR2 from the germline V gene are SGHVS and FQNEAQ. V was trimmed by 5 bases and J by 1 base, leaving 11 bases between them. The CDR3 is 14 amino acids. The CDR3 loop reads CASSRPVGNTEAFF. The DNA for the CDR3 is TGTGCCAGCAGCCGTCCCGTAGGGAACACTGAAGCTTTCTTT.

The V gene is TRBV30, the J gene TRBJ2-1, with 14 bases that match TRBD2. Germline V gene data show CDR1 as GTSNPN and CDR2 as SVGIG (reference sequence). The CDR3 totals 17 residues. Trimming at V came to 1 base and at J to 12 bases, leaving 14 bases not matched to a gene. The CDR3 region has the DNA TGTGCCTGGAGTGCAGGACCCCCGGGACTAGCGGGGGTAGGGCAGTTCTTC. Translating gives CAWSAGPPGLAGVGQFF.

This chain uses TRBV10-1 with TRBJ1-5; D unclear. Trimming shortened V by 7 bases and J by 4 bases, and 17 bases separated the two germline ends. CDR1 and CDR2 from the germline V gene are WNHNN and SYGVQD (reference sequence). This CDR3 is built from 15 residues. DNA of the CDR3: TGCGCCAGCATGAGCCCGGCGCGGATGAATCAGCCCCAGCATTTT. It specifies CASMSPARMNQPQHF.

V gene TRBV6-5 combines with J gene TRBJ1-5; 7 nucleotides align to TRBD1. Trimming removed 8 bases from V and 1 base from J; junction bases left unmatched: 8. The CDR3 spans 15 residues. From germline, CDR1 is MNHEY and CDR2 SVGAGI. The CDR3 spells CASARDSNSNQPQHF. DNA of the CDR3: TGTGCCAGCGCCCGGGACAGTAACAGCAATCAGCCCCAGCATTTT.

V is TRBV13 and J is TRBJ1-1; 7 positions match TRBD1. CDR1 and CDR2 (germline): PRHDT, FYEKMQ (reference sequence). This CDR3 comprises 13 residues. Trimming cost V 5 bases and J 10 bases; bases outside gene matches: 10. The CDR3: CASSAGTAALAFF. The CDR3 coding sequence is TGTGCCAGCAGCGCCGGGACAGCTGCGCTAGCTTTCTTT.

On this clone: This may stem from a read error, because a much larger clone lies one nucleotide away. The CDR3 protein is CASSFRDRGHEQYF. CDR3 DNA: TGTGCCAGCAGCTTCCGGGACAGGGGCCACGAGCAGTACTTC. The V gene is TRBV5-6, the J gene TRBJ2-7, with 10 positions matching TRBD1. CDR1 and CDR2 from the germline V gene are SGHDT and YYEEEE. V lost 2 bases to trimming and J lost 5 bases; unmatched junction nucleotides: 4. The length of the CDR3 is 14 residues.

The chain combines TRBV30 with TRBJ1-2; tentatively, D is TRBD1 (5 bases). Looked up from germline, CDR1 is GTSNPN and CDR2 is SVGIG (reference sequence). V lost 7 bases to trimming and J lost 8 bases, with 11 bases between them. This CDR3 region has 10 residues. As DNA, the CDR3 is TGTGCCTACAACGGGGGAGGCTACACCTTC. It translates to CAYNGGGYTF.

V gene TRBV30 combines with J gene TRBJ2-7; D gene ambiguous. Germline loops: CDR1 GTSNPN, CDR2 SVGIG (reference sequence). Trimming shortened V by 0 bases and J by 7 bases, and 10 bases separated the two germline ends. The CDR3 has 12 residues. CDR3 coding DNA: TGTGCCTGGAGTGTACCCCCTCAGGAGCAGTACTTC. Amino acids: CAWSVPPQEQYF.

The rearrangement links TRBV5-6 to TRBJ1-2, with D possibly matching TRBD1 (5 bases). Germline lookup yields CDR1 SGHDT and CDR2 YYEEEE. The CDR3 has 16 amino acids. Trimming took 2 bases from V and 2 from J, leaving 16 bases between them. CDR3 residues: CASSFFGTPENYGYTF. CDR3 DNA: TGTGCCAGCAGCTTCTTCGGGACGCCCGAGAACTATGGCTACACCTTC.

The V call is TRBV9, the J call TRBJ1-4; D uncertain. Germline CDR1 is SGDLS and CDR2 is YYNGEE. V lost 0 bases and J 8 bases, leaving 11 bases between the germline ends. The CDR3 contains 14 residues. The CDR3 DNA reads TGTGCCAGCAGCGTAGGTGGCAGAGAGGAAAAACTGTTTTTT. It specifies CASSVGGREEKLFF.

The chain combines TRBV14 with TRBJ2-1; D gene unclear. The CDR3 has 17 residues. Germline CDR1 and CDR2: SGHDN and FVKESK. Trimming left V 0 bases short and J 0 bases short, with 12 bases between. The CDR3 DNA is TGTGCCAGCAGCCAAGATACTTGGTACGGCTCCTACAATGAGCAGTTCTTC. Its protein product is CASSQDTWYGSYNEQFF. The full variable domain, its missing parts supplied by reference TRBV14 and TRBJ2-1, is EAGVTQFPSHSVIEKGQTVTLRCDPISGHDNLYWYRRVMGKEIKFLLHFVKESKQDESGMPNNRFLAERTGGTYSTLKVQPAELEDSGVYFCASSQDTWYGSYNEQFFGPGTRLTVL.

The chain carries TRBV2 and TRBJ1-5, with D tentatively TRBD1 (5 bases). The germline V and J ends were trimmed by 0 bases and 6 bases, with 6 bases remaining between them. Germline lookup yields CDR1 SNHLY and CDR2 FYNNEI. CDR3 length equals 13 residues. CDR3 nucleotides: TGTGCCAGCAGTGAAGCGGGGGGTCAGCCCCAGCATTTT. Its translation: CASSEAGGQPQHF.

This chain joins TRBV7-2 and TRBJ2-5; D gene unclear. V dropped 1 base and J dropped 7 bases, with 19 bases sitting between them. The CDR3 totals 16 residues. From germline, CDR1 is SGHTA and CDR2 FQGNSA. CDR3 region: CASSLVVANPVGTQYF. CDR3 sequence (DNA): TGTGCCAGCAGCTTAGTGGTCGCAAACCCGGTGGGGACCCAGTACTTC.

V gene TRBV6-5 combines with J gene TRBJ2-7, with a tentative D call TRBD1 (6 bases). Germline V gene lookup returns CDR1 MNHEY and CDR2 SVGAGI. With 5 bases removed from V and 0 bases from J, the gap between germline ends came to 14 bases. The CDR3 extends over 15 amino acids. CDR3 nucleotide sequence: TGTGCCAGCAGTCCAAACAGGGTTCTCTCCTACGAGCAGTACTTC. Translating gives CASSPNRVLSYEQYF.

The chain uses TRBV7-2 and TRBJ1-2; D is unresolved. Germline V gene lookup returns CDR1 SGHTA and CDR2 FQGNSA. V lost 4 bases and J lost 8, with 14 bases in between. The CDR3 runs to 13 residues. Here the CDR3 DNA reads TGTGCCAGCAGCTCCGGGTCCCCGGGCGGCTACACCTTC. Protein sequence: CASSSGSPGGYTF.